The source of this TCR beta chain is a study of blood T cells in healthy people across ages. Study conclusions and caveats: It was held that diversity estimates obtained from one million T cells represented underestimates. Roughly linearly, TCR beta diversity per million T cells fell as age increased.

There were healthy Caucasian individuals from Russia, aged roughly 6 to 95, serving as donors. In the case of this clonotype: The target antigen is unknown.

The CDR3 has 16 residues. Looked up from germline, CDR1 is SGHTA and CDR2 is FQGNSA. With 1 base removed from V and 0 bases from J, the gap between germline ends came to 11 bases. For the second PCR, which ran for about 6 to 11 cycles, a sample-barcoded 5' primer and a J-beta primer mix were used. Individual samples furnished no less than 2.5 million CDR3-containing paired-end reads apiece. TCRdb analysed the 5' RACE reads with MiXCR anew, one entry per CDR3 protein. The sample lists roughly 800,000 distinct CDR3 sequences, roughly 64% occurring once. Sample: blood. The source is a man between 25 and 39 years old in good health. The chain carries TRBV7-2 and TRBJ2-3; D perhaps matches TRBD1 (6 bases). DNA for the CDR3: TGTGCCAGCAGCTTAGTCGGGACACCTAGCACAGATACGCAGTATTTT. Protein sequence: CASSLVGTPSTDTQYF. The full variable domain, its missing parts supplied by reference TRBV7-2 and TRBJ2-3, is GAGVSQSPSNKVTEKGKDVELRCDPISGHTALYWYRQSLGQGLEFLIYFQGNSAPDKSGLPSDRFSAERTGGSVSTLTIQRTQQEDSAVYLCASSLVGTPSTDTQYFGPGTRLTVL.